This T cell receptor beta chain is from a study of regulatory T cells in long-lasting Graves disease. On the study more broadly: Prior antithyroid drug treatment in newly diagnosed Graves' patients lasted under 3 months.

Time point indicated: newly diagnosed GD, antithyroid drugs for less than 3 months. Researchers made the TCR library from RNA that was extracted from PBMCs. Overall study findings and caveats: Persistent Graves' cases showed lower TCR diversity than newly diagnosed cases. Persistent disease exhibited a predilection for TRBV28, TRBJ1-2 and TRBJ2-5.

The CDR3 length is 11 residues. CDR1 is ENHRY and CDR2 is SYGVKD in the germline V gene. As for this clonotype: Its specificity is not known.

Relying on iRepertoire HTBI primers and Arm-PCR of CDR3 regions, the team built TCR beta libraries. A single record per CDR3 protein comes from TCRdb applying MiXCR to the multiplex PCR reads. The sample contains roughly 610,000 distinct CDR3 sequences, 15% to 20% of which appear only once. These data also featured in a second study, about T cells in Graves' hyperthyroidism and ophthalmopathy. That paper adds: Using the HTBI primer set, a first-round RT-PCR was run on the TCR CDR3.

Sequenced here: peripheral blood mononuclear cells (PBMCs), sampled at new diagnosis, from a patient treated with antithyroid drugs. The sequence was obtained from a man aged 18 to 30 with Graves disease. The V call is TRBV10-3, the J call TRBJ2-3; D gene uncertain. The end of the DNA fits TRBJ2-5 better, so the J call may be wrong. This CDR3 is CAVQGGETQYF. The CDR3 nucleotides are TGTGCCGTACAAGGTGGTGAGACCCAGTACTTC.